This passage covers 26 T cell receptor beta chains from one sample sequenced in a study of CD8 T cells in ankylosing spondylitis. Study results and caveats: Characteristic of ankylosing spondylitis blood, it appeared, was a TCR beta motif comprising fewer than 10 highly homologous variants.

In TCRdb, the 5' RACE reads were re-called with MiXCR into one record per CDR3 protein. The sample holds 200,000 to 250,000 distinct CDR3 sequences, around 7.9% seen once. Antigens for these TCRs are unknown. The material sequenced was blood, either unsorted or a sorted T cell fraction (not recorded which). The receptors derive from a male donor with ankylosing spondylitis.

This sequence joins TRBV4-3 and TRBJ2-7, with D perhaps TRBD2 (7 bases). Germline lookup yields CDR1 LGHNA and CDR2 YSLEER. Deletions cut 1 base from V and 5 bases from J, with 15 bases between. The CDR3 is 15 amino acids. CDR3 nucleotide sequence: TGCGCCAGCAGCCAAGGAGGGGGGGCGCTTAACGAGCAGTACTTC. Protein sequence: CASSQGGGALNEQYF.

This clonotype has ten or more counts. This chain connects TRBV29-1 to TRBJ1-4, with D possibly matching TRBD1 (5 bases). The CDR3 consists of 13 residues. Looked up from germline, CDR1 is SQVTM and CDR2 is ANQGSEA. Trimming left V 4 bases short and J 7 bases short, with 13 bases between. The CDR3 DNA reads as TGCAGCGTTGCGAGAGGGAGGGGTGAAAAACTGTTTTTT. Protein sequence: CSVARGRGEKLFF.

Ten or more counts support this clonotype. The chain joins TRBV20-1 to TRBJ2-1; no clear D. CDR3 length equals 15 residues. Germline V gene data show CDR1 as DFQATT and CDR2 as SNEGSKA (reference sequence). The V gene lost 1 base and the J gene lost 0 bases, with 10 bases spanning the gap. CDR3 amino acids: CSARGAESSYNEQFF. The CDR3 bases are TGCAGTGCTAGAGGGGCGGAGAGCTCCTACAATGAGCAGTTCTTC.

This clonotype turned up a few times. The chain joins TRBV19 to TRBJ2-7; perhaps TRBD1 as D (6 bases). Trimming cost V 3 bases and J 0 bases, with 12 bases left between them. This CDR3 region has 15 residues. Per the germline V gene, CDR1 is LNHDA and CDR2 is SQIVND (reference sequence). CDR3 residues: CASSMRTASSYEQYF. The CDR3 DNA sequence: TGTGCCAGTAGTATGCGGACAGCCTCCTCCTACGAGCAGTACTTC. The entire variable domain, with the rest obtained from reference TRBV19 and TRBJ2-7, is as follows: DGGITQSPKYLFRKEGQNVTLSCEQNLNHDAMYWYRQDPGQGLRLIYYSQIVNDFQKGDIAEGYSVSREKKESFPLTVTSAQKNPTAFYLCASSMRTASSYEQYFGPGTRLTVT.

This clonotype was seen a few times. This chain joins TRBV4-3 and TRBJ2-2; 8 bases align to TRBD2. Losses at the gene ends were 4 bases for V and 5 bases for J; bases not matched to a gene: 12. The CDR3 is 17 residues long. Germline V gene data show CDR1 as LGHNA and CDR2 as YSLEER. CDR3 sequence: CASSRSGGRPKTGELFF. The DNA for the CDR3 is TGCGCCAGCAGCCGGAGTGGCGGGAGGCCCAAGACCGGGGAGCTGTTTTTT.

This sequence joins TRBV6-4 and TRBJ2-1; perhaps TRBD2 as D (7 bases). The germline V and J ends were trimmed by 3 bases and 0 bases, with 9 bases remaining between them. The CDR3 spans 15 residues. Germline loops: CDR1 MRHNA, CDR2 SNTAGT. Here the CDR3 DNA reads TGTGCCAGCAGTGAAAGGGGGGGCTCCTACAATGAGCAGTTCTTC. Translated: CASSERGGSYNEQFF.

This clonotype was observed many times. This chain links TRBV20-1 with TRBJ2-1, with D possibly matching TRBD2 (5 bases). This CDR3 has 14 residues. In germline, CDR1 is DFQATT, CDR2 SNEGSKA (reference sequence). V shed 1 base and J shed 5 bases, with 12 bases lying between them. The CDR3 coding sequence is TGCAGTGCTAGAGGGTGGACTCCAAACAATGAGCAGTTCTTC. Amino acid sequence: CSARGWTPNNEQFF.

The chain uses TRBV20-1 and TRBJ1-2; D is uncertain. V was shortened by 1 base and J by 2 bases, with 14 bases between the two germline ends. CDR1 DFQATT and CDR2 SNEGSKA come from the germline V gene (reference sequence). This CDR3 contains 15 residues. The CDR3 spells CSARAKDAPNYGYTF. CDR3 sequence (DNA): TGCAGTGCTAGAGCTAAGGACGCACCAAACTATGGCTACACCTTC.

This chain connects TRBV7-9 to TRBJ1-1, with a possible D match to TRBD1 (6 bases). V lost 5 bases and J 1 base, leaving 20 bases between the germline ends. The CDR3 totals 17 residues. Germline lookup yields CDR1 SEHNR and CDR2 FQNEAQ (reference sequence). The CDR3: CASSPRPFGQRNTEAFF. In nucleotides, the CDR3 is TGTGCCAGCAGCCCTCGACCGTTCGGACAGCGGAACACTGAAGCTTTCTTT.

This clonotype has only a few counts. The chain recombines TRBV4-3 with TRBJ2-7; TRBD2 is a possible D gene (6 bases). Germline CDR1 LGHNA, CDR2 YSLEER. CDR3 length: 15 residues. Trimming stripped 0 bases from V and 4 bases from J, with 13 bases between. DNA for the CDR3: TGCGCCAGCAGCCAAGATCCCGGGAGCCGGTACGAGCAGTACTTC. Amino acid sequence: CASSQDPGSRYEQYF.

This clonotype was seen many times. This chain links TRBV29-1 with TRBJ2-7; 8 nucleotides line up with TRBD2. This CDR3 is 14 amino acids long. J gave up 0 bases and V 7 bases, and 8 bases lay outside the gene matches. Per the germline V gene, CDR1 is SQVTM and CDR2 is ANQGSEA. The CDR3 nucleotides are TGCAGCGCCGGGGGGGACGGGAGCTCCTACGAGCAGTACTTC. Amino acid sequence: CSAGGDGSSYEQYF.

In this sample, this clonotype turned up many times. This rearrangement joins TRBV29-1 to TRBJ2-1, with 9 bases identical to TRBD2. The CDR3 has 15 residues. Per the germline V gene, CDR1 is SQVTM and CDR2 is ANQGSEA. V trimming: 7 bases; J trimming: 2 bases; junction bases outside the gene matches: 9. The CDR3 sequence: CSGGLVAGAYNEQFF. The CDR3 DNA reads TGCAGCGGGGGGCTAGTAGCGGGAGCCTACAATGAGCAGTTCTTC.

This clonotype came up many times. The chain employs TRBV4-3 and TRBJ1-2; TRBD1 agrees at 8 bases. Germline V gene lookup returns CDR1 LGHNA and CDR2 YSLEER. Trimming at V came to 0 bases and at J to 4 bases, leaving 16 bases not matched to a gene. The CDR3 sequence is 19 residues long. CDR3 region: CASSQERRTGRWNGYGYTF. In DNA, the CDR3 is TGCGCCAGCAGCCAAGAACGGAGGACAGGGAGATGGAATGGCTATGGCTACACCTTC.

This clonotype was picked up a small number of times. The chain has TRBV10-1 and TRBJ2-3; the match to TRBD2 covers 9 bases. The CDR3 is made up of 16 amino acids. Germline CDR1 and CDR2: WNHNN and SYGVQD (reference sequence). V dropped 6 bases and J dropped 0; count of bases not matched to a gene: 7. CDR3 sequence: CASSLTSGPSTDTQYF. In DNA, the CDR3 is TGCGCCAGCAGCCTGACTAGCGGACCGAGCACAGATACGCAGTATTTT.

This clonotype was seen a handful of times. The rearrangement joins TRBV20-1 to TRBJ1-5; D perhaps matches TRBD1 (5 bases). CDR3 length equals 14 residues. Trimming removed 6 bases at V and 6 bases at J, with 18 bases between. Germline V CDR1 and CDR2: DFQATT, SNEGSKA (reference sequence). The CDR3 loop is CSAAPPGLSQPQHF. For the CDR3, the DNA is TGCAGTGCCGCCCCCCCGGGGCTTAGTCAGCCCCAGCATTTT.

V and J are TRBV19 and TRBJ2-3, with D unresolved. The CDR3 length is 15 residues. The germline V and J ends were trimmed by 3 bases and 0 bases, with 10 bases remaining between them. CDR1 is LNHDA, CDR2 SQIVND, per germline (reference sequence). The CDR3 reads CASSIGHPSTDTQYF. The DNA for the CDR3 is TGTGCCAGTAGTATCGGGCACCCCAGCACAGATACGCAGTATTTT.

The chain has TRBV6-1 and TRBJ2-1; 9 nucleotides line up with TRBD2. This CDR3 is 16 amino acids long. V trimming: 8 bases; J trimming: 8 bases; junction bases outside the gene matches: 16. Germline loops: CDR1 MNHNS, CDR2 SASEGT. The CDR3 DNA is TGTGCCAGCGCCCATGGGGTGGCGGGAGGGGGTCATGAGCAGTTCTTC. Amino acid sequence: CASAHGVAGGGHEQFF.

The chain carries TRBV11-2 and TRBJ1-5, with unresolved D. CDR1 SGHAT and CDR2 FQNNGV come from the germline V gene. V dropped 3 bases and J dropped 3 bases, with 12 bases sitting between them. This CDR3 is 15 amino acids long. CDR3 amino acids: CASSFSGRLNQPQHF. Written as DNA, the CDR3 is TGTGCCAGCAGCTTTAGCGGACGGCTCAATCAGCCCCAGCATTTT.

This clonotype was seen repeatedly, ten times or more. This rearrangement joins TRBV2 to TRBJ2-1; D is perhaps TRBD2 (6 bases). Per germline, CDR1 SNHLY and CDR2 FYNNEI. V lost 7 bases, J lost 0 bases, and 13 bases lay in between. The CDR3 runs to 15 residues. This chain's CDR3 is CASTEGLPSYNEQFF. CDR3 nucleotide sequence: TGTGCCAGCACTGAGGGACTCCCCTCCTACAATGAGCAGTTCTTC. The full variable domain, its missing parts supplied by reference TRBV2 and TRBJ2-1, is EPEVTQTPSHQVTQMGQEVILRCVPISNHLYFYWYRQILGQKVEFLVSFYNNEISEKSEIFDDQFSVERPDGSNFTLKIRSTKLEDSAMYFCASTEGLPSYNEQFFGPGTRLTVL.

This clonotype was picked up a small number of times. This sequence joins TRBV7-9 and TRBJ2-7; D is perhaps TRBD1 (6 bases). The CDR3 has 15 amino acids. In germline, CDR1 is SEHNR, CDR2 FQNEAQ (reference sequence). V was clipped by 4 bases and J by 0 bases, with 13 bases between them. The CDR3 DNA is TGTGCCAGCAGCTCGTACAGGGTCAACTCCTACGAGCAGTACTTC. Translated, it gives CASSSYRVNSYEQYF. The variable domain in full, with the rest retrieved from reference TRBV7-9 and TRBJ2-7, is DTGVSQNPRHKITKRGQNVTFRCDPISEHNRLYWYRQTLGQGPEFLTYFQNEAQLEKSRLLSDRFSAERPKGSFSTLEIQRTEQGDSAMYLCASSSYRVNSYEQYFGPGTRLTVT.

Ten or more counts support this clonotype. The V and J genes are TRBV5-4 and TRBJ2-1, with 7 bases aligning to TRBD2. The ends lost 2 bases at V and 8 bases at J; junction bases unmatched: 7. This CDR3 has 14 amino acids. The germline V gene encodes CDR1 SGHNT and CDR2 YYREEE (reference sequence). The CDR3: CASSLGLGVYEQFF. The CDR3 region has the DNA TGTGCCAGCAGCTTAGGACTAGGGGTTTATGAGCAGTTCTTC.

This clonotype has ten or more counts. CDR3 residues: CASSEATRGNQPQHF. The CDR3 nucleotides read TGTGCCAGCAGTGAAGCGACTCGGGGCAATCAGCCCCAGCATTTT. V and J are TRBV6-1 and TRBJ1-5, with unresolved D. Germline V CDR1 and CDR2: MNHNS, SASEGT. The V end was cut by 0 bases, the J end by 2 bases, with 8 bases between. CDR3 length: 15 amino acids.

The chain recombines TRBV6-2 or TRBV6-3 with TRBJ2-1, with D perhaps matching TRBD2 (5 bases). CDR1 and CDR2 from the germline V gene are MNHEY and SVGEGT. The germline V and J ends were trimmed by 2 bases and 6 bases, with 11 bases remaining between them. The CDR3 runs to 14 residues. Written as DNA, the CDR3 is TGTGCCAGCAGTTACGGCGACTATTTCAATGAGCAGTTCTTC. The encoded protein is CASSYGDYFNEQFF.

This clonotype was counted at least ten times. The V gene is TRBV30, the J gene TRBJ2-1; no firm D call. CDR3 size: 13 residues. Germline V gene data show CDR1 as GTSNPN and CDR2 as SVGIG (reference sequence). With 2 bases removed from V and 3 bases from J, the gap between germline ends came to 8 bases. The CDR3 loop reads CAWSIGRYNEQFF. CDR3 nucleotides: TGTGCCTGGAGTATTGGCCGCTACAATGAGCAGTTCTTC.

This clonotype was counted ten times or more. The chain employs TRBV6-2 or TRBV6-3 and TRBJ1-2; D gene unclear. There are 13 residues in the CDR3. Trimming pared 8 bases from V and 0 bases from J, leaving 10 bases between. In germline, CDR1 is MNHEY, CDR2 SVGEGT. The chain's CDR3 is CASGRSSNYGYTF. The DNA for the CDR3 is TGTGCCAGCGGGAGGAGCTCTAACTATGGCTACACCTTC.

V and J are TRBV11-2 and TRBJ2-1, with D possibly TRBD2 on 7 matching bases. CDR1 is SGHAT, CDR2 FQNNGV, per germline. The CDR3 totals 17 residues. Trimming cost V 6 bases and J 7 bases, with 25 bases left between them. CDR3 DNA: TGTGCCAGCAGTCACAGTGGGGGGGGACAAAAGACTAATGAGCAGTTCTTC. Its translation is CASSHSGGGQKTNEQFF. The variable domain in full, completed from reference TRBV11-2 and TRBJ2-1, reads EAGVAQSPRYKIIEKRQSVAFWCNPISGHATLYWYQQILGQGPKLLIQFQNNGVVDDSQLPKDRFSAERLKGVDSTLKIQPAKLEDSAVYLCASSHSGGGQKTNEQFFGPGTRLTVL.